Listed below are T cell receptor beta chains from one sample, sequenced in a study of T cells after posttransplantation cyclophosphamide. TCRdb keeps only in-frame clones here, not all; method: immunoSEQ multiplex PCR. Found here are over 10,000 clones, around 81% of them singletons; the top ten hold over 3.5%. The sequences come from PBMCs, collected less than 400 days after allogeneic stem cell transplant with calcineurin inhibitor and methotrexate. The receptors were sampled from a male patient between 25 and 39 years old who received an allogeneic stem cell transplant from an unrelated donor, was CMV-positive, and had acute GVHD only. Some T cells may originate from the graft donor. CDR3s include the opening cysteine and the closing phenylalanine or tryptophan. A D gene is named only where the DNA matches it firmly. Not every row has a clone size; where given, it reads once, few, many or a size class.

J | size | D | V | DNA | CDR3
TRBJ2-5 | . | . | TRBV4-2 | TGTGCCAGCAGCCAAGATCATGCTATCCAAGAGACCCAGTACTTC | CASSQDHAIQETQYF
TRBJ1-1 | . | . | TRBV9 | TGTGCCAGCAGCGTAGGAGTGGGCGTCGGCAACTGGGTGGCTGAAGCTTTCTTT | CASSVGVGVGNWVAEAFF
TRBJ2-7 | once | . | TRBV7-3 | TGTGCCAGCAGCCAGGATCGGGGGGCTACCTACGAGCAGTACTTC | CASSQDRGATYEQYF
TRBJ2-1 | . | . | TRBV6-5 | TGTGCCAGCAGTTACTCGATCGGGCAGGGCCATGAGCAGTTCTTC | CASSYSIGQGHEQFF
TRBJ2-7 | . | . | TRBV30 | TGTGCCTGGAGTGTACAGGTAGCCGGGCAGTACTTC | CAWSVQVAGQYF
TRBJ1-2 | . | TRBD1 | TRBV6-1 | TGTGCCAGCGGTCTCAGGGGGCTTGGCTACACCTTC | CASGLRGLGYTF
TRBJ2-1 | once | TRBD2 | TRBV4-3 | TGCGCCAGCAGCCAAGATCAGGTAGCGGGGGGTTACAATGAGCAGTTCTTC | CASSQDQVAGGYNEQFF
TRBJ1-4 | once | TRBD1 | TRBV27 | TGTGCCAGCAGTGCAAGGGGGCAAGGAGAAAAACTGTTTTTT | CASSARGQGEKLFF
TRBJ2-1 | . | TRBD2 | TRBV7-6 | TGTGCCAGCAGCTTCGGACTAGCGGGAGTCAATGAGCAGTTCTTC | CASSFGLAGVNEQFF
TRBJ2-7 | . | . | TRBV5-4 | TGTGCCAGCAGCTACGACCCGCCTGGAGGCGAGCAGTACTTC | CASSYDPPGGEQYF
TRBJ1-1 | . | . | TRBV5-1 | TGCGCCAGCAGGGCAGGGAACACTGAAGCTTTCTTT | CASRAGNTEAFF
TRBJ2-7 | . | TRBD1 | TRBV5-1 | TGCGCCAGCAGCTTTGGGGACAGCCGCTACGAGCAGTACTTC | CASSFGDSRYEQYF
TRBJ2-7 | . | . | TRBV2 | TGTGCCAGCAGCGTCCAGGAGGACCGCCCCTACGAGCAGTACTTC | CASSVQEDRPYEQYF
TRBJ1-5 | . | TRBD1 | TRBV7-8 | TGTGCCAGCAGCATTGACCGGGACAGGGGTAATCAGCCCCAGCATTTT | CASSIDRDRGNQPQHF
TRBJ2-5 | . | . | TRBV5-4 | TGTGCCAGCAGCTCCGTCACTAGGGAAGAGACCCAGTACTTC | CASSSVTREETQYF
TRBJ2-1 | . | . | TRBV18 | TGTGCCAGCTCACCGGGGGGGGCCGATTCCTACAATGAGCAGTTCTTC | CASSPGGADSYNEQFF
TRBJ1-3 | . | TRBD1 | TRBV5-6 | TGTGCCAGCAGCTTACGGGGACAGGGAGCTGGAAACACCATATATTTT | CASSLRGQGAGNTIYF
TRBJ1-1 | . | . | TRBV5-4 | TGTGCCAGCAGCTTGGAGATCCCCGGGGGCACTGAAGCTTTCTTT | CASSLEIPGGTEAFF
TRBJ1-6 | once | . | TRBV27 | TGTGCCAGCAGTCTCACGTGGGGGCCCAATTCACCCCTCCACTTT | CASSLTWGPNSPLHF
TRBJ2-1 | few | . | TRBV7-9 | TGTGCCAGCAGCCACCCTACTGATCTCGATGAGCAGTTCTTC | CASSHPTDLDEQFF
TRBJ1-5 | once | TRBD1 | TRBV7-2 | TGTGCCAGCAGCTTAACCGGGACAGGGGGGGTCCAGCCCCAGCATTTT | CASSLTGTGGVQPQHF
TRBJ1-2 | . | . | TRBV27 | TGTGCCAGCAGTTTATTACCCCAGACAAGCTATGGCTACACCTTC | CASSLLPQTSYGYTF
TRBJ1-4 | . | . | TRBV7-8 | TGTGCCAGCAGCCCCTTGTCCACTTCAACTAATGAAAAACTGTTTTTT | CASSPLSTSTNEKLFF
TRBJ2-7 | . | TRBD1 | TRBV29-1 | TGCAGCGTTGAAGAATCAGGGGGCTCCTACGAGCAGTACTTC | CSVEESGGSYEQYF
TRBJ2-3 | few | . | TRBV27 | TGTGCCAGCAGCCGCCAAGGTGGGAGGATGACAGATACGCAGTATTTT | CASSRQGGRMTDTQYF
TRBJ2-3 | . | TRBD2 | TRBV7-9 | TGTGCCAGCACCTCCCCCTGGCGGGGGGGCACAGATACGCAGTATTTT | CASTSPWRGGTDTQYF
TRBJ1-5 | . | . | TRBV27 | TGTGCCAGCAGTCCCTGGATGGAGGGGCAGCCCCAGCATTTT | CASSPWMEGQPQHF
TRBJ2-3 | once | TRBD2 | TRBV25-1 | TGTGCCAGCAGTGAATCGGGGGGGCTGAACGATACGCAGTATTTT | CASSESGGLNDTQYF
TRBJ2-1 | . | TRBD1 | TRBV18 | TGTGCCAGCTCACTTACCGGGACAGGGGGCTCCTACAATGAGCAGTTCTTC | CASSLTGTGGSYNEQFF
TRBJ1-5 | . | . | TRBV2 | TGTGCCAGCAGTGAATCACGAGCTCAGCCCCAGCATTTT | CASSESRAQPQHF
TRBJ1-3 | . | . | TRBV6-1 | TGTGCCAGCAGTGAGTCGGGTACGGGAAACACCATATATTTT | CASSESGTGNTIYF
TRBJ1-2 | . | TRBD1 | TRBV7-6 | TGTGCCAGCAGCTCCGGACAGGGCTATGGCTACACCTTC | CASSSGQGYGYTF
TRBJ2-7 | once | . | TRBV27 | TGTGCCAGCAGTTCCTTCTACGAGCAGTACTTC | CASSSFYEQYF
TRBJ1-6 | . | . | TRBV2 | TGTGCCAGCAACCAGGGGTCTGGGCCCCTCCACTTT | CASNQGSGPLHF
TRBJ2-2 | once | . | TRBV19 | TGTGCCAGTACGAGGTGGCCTGCGAACACCGGGGAGCTGTTTTTT | CASTRWPANTGELFF
TRBJ2-7 | . | TRBD1 | TRBV29-1 | TGCAGCCCTAAGGGCGGACAGGGGGCATACGAGCAGTACTTC | CSPKGGQGAYEQYF
TRBJ1-3 | . | . | TRBV5-1 | TGCGCCAGCAGCTTGGTCACAGGAGCTGGAAACACCATATATTTT | CASSLVTGAGNTIYF
TRBJ1-3 | . | . | TRBV7-9 | TGTGCCAGCAGCTTAACGGTGAGCTCTGGAAACACCATATATTTT | CASSLTVSSGNTIYF
TRBJ1-1 | medium-sized | . | TRBV5-8 | TGTGCCAGCACCAAATCCGGCAGGGGGAACACTGAAGCTTTCTTT | CASTKSGRGNTEAFF